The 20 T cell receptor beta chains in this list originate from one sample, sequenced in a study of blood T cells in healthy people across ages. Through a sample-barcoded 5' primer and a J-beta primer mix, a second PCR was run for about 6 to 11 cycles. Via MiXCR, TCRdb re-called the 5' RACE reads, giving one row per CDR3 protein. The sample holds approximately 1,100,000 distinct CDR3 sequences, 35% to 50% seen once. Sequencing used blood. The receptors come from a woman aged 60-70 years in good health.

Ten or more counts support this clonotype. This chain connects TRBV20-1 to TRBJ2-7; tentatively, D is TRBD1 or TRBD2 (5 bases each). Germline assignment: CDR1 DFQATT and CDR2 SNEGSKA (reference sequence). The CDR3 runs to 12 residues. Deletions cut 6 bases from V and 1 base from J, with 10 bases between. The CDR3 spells CSAVGPSYEQYF. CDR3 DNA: TGCAGTGCCGTGGGACCGTCCTACGAGCAGTACTTC.

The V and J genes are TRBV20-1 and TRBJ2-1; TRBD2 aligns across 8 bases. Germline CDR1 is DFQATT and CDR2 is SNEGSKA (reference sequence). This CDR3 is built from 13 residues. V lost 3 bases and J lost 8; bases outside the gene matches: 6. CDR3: CSASGRGEDEQFF. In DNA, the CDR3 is TGCAGTGCTAGCGGGAGGGGAGAGGATGAGCAGTTCTTC.

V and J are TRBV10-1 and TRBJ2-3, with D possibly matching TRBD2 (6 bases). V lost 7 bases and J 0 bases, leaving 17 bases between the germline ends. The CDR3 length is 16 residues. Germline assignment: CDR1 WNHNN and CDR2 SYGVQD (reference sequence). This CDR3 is CASTPGPGLSTDTQYF. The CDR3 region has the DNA TGCGCCAGCACTCCGGGACCGGGACTTAGCACAGATACGCAGTATTTT.

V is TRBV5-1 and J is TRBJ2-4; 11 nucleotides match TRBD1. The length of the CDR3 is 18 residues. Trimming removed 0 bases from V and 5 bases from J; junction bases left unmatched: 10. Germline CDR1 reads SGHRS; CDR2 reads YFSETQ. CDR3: CASSLEAGQGAGENIQYF. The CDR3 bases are TGCGCCAGCAGCTTGGAGGCTGGACAGGGGGCGGGAGAAAACATTCAGTACTTC.

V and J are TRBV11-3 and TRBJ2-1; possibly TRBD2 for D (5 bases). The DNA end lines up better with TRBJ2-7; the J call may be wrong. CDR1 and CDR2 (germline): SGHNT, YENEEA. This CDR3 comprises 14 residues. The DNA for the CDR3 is TGTGCCAGCAGCTTAGATCGGGCTAGCCATGAGCAGTACTTC. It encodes CASSLDRASHEQYF.

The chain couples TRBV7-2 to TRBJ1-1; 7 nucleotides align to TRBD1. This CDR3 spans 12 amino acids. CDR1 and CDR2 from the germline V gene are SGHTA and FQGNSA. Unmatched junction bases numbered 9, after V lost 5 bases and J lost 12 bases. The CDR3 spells CASSPRGRMTFF. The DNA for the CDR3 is TGTGCCAGCAGCCCCAGGGGGAGAATGACTTTCTTT.

CDR3 bases: TGTGCCAGCAGCGTAGCGGGGTCGCACTACGAGCAGTACTTC. Encoded protein: CASSVAGSHYEQYF. V gene TRBV9 combines with J gene TRBJ2-7; a possible D gene is TRBD2 (5 bases). The CDR3 totals 14 residues. CDR1 is SGDLS and CDR2 is YYNGEE in the germline V gene. Trimming cost V 0 bases and J 3 bases, with 10 bases left between them.

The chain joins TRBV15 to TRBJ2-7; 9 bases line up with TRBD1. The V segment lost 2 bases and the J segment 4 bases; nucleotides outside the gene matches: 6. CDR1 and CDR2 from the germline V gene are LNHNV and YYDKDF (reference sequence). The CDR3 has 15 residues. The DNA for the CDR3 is TGTGCCACCAGCAGATTACAGGGGGCCGCTTACGAGCAGTACTTC. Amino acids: CATSRLQGAAYEQYF. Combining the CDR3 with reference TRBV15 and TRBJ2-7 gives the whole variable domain DAMVIQNPRYQVTQFGKPVTLSCSQTLNHNVMYWYQQKSSQAPKLLFHYYDKDFNNEADTPDNFQSRRPNTSFCFLDIRSPGLGDTAMYLCATSRLQGAAYEQYFGPGTRLTVT.

The DNA of the CDR3 is TGTGCCAGCAGCGCTAGGGGAGTTTCGGGCGAGCAGTACTTC. Its translation: CASSARGVSGEQYF. The chain employs TRBV7-2 and TRBJ2-4, with D possibly called TRBD1 or TRBD2 (5 bases each). TRBJ2-7 explains the end of the DNA better; the J call may be wrong. The germline gives CDR1 SGHTA, CDR2 FQGNSA. The CDR3 is 14 amino acids.

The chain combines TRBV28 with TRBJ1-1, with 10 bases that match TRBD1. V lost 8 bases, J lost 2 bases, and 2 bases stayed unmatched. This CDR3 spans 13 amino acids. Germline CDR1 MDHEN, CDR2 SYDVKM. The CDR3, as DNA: TGTGCCAGCGACAGGGGGCGTAACACTGAAGCTTTCTTT. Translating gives CASDRGRNTEAFF. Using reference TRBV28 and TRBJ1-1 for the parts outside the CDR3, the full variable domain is DVKVTQSSRYLVKRTGEKVFLECVQDMDHENMFWYRQDPGLGLRLIYFSYDVKMKEKGDIPEGYSVSREKKERFSLILESASTNQTSMYLCASDRGRNTEAFFGQGTRLTVV.

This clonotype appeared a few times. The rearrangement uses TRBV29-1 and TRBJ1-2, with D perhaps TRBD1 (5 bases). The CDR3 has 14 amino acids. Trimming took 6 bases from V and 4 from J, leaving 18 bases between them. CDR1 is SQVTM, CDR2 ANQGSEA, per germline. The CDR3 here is CSVEWRGTVYGYTF. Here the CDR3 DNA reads TGCAGCGTCGAGTGGAGGGGAACTGTCTATGGCTACACCTTC.

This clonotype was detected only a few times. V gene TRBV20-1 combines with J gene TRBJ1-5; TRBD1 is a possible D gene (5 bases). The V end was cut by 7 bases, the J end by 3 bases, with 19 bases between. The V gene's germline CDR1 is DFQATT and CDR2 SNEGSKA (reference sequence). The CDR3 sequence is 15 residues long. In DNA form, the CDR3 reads TGCAGTGTAACCGGCTCGACAGTTAACAATCAGCCCCAGCATTTT. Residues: CSVTGSTVNNQPQHF.

The CDR3 bases are TGCAGCGTCCAACAGGACTTTAATGAAAAACTGTTTTTT. Its translation is CSVQQDFNEKLFF. This rearrangement joins TRBV29-1 to TRBJ1-4; possibly TRBD1 for D (5 bases). Germline lookup yields CDR1 SQVTM and CDR2 ANQGSEA. The CDR3 is made up of 13 amino acids. V was shortened by 6 bases and J by 4 bases, with 12 bases between the two germline ends.

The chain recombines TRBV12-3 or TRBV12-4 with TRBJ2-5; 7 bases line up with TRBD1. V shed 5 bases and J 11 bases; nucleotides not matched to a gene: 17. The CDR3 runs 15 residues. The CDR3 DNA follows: TGTGCCAGCAGTGAGAGGGGGCGTTCGGTTGGGGAGCAGTACTTC. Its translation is CASSERGRSVGEQYF.

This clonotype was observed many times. The CDR3 nucleotides are TGTGCCAGCAGCTTCGGCCCCGAGCAGTACTTC. This sequence encodes CASSFGPEQYF. The rearrangement joins TRBV7-8 to TRBJ2-7, with D hard to call. The germline gives CDR1 SGHVS, CDR2 FQNEAQ. This CDR3 has 11 residues. Trimming left V 3 bases short and J 6 bases short, with 6 bases between.

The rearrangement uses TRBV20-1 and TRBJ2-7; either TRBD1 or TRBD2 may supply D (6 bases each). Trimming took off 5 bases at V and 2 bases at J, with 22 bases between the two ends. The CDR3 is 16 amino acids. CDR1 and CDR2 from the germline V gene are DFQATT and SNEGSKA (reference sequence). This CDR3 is CSARGGWAGQPYEQYF. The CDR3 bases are TGCAGTGCTCGTGGGGGTTGGGCGGGACAACCCTACGAGCAGTACTTC.

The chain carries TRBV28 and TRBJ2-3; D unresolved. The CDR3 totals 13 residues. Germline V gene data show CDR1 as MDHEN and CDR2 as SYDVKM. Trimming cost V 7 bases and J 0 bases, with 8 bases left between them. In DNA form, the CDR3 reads TGTGCCAGCATACGAACTAGCACAGATACGCAGTATTTT. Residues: CASIRTSTDTQYF. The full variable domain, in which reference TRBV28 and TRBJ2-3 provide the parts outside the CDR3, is DVKVTQSSRYLVKRTGEKVFLECVQDMDHENMFWYRQDPGLGLRLIYFSYDVKMKEKGDIPEGYSVSREKKERFSLILESASTNQTSMYLCASIRTSTDTQYFGPGTRLTVL.

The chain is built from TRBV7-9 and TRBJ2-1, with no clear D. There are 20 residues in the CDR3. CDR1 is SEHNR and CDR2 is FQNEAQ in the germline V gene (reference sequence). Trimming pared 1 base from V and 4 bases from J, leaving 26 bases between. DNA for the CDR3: TGTGCCAGCAGCTTAGGAGTGGGTTCCTCCGCCTATGGCGAATACAATGAGCAGTTCTTC. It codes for CASSLGVGSSAYGEYNEQFF.

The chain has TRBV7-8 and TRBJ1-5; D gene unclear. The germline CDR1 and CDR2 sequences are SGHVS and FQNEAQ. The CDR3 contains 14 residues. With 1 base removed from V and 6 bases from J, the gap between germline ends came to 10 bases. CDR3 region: CASSLDRRGQPQHF. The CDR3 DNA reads TGTGCCAGCAGCTTAGACAGACGGGGTCAGCCCCAGCATTTT. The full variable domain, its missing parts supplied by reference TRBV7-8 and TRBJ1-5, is GAGVSQSPRYKVAKRGQDVALRCDPISGHVSLFWYQQALGQGPEFLTYFQNEAQLDKSGLPSDRFFAERPEGSVSTLKIQRTQQEDSAVYLCASSLDRRGQPQHFGDGTRLSIL.

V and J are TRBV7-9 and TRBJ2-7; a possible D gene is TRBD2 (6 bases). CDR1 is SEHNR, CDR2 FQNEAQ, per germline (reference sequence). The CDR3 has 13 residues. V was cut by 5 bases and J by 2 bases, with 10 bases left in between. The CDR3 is CASSIGGTYEQYF. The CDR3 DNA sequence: TGTGCCAGCAGCATCGGGGGTACCTACGAGCAGTACTTC. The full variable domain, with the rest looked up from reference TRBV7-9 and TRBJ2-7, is DTGVSQNPRHKITKRGQNVTFRCDPISEHNRLYWYRQTLGQGPEFLTYFQNEAQLEKSRLLSDRFSAERPKGSFSTLEIQRTEQGDSAMYLCASSIGGTYEQYFGPGTRLTVT.